The subject of this entry is one T cell receptor beta chain. Researchers divided each subset's genomic DNA evenly across several immunoSEQ plates. Data came from immunoSEQ multiplex PCR; TCRdb stores just in-frame clones and leaves some out. This sample yields roughly 720,000 clones, of which 90% are seen a single time; roughly 36% belongs to the top ten. The data derive from a study of shared clonotypes between healthy human individuals. V was pared by 2 bases and J by 0 bases, with 7 bases of the junction left unmatched. The CDR3 is 17 amino acids. CDR1 and CDR2 (germline): SGHDT, YYEEEE. The sequenced material came from memory CD8+ T cells from PBMCs. The subset: CD45RO+ cells pooled with CCR7-negative TemRA cells. The source is a man aged 18 to 30 in good health. Some clones in this sample may be carry-over from other donors' samples. This chain uses TRBV5-6 with TRBJ2-5, with TRBD1 matching 10 bases. In nucleotides, the CDR3 is TGTGCCAGCAGCTTAGCCGGGACAGGGGTTTACCAAGAGACCCAGTACTTC. Its translation: CASSLAGTGVYQETQYF.